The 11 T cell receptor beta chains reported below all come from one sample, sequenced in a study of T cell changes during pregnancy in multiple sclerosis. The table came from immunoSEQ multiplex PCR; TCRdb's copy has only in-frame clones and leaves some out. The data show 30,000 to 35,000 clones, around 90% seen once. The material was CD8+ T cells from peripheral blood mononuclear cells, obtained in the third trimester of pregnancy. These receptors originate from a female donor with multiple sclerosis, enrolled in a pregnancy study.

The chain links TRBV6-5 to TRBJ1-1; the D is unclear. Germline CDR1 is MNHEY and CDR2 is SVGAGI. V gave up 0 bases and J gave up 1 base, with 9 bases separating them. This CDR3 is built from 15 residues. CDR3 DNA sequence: TGTGCCAGCAGTTACTCCGAGTCGGGGAACACTGAAGCTTTCTTT. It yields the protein CASSYSESGNTEAFF.

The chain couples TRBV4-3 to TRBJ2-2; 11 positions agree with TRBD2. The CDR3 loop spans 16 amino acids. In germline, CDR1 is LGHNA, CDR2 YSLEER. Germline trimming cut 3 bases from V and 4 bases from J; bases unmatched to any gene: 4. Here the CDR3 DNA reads TGCGCCAGCAGCCAGGATACTAGCGGGGGCACCGGGGAGCTGTTTTTT. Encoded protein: CASSQDTSGGTGELFF.

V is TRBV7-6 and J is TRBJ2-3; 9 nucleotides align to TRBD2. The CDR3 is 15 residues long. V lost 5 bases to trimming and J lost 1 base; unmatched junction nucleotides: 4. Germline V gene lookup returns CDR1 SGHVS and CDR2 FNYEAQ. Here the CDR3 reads CASSPSGGRTDTQYF. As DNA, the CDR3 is TGTGCCAGCAGCCCCAGCGGGGGGCGCACAGATACGCAGTATTTT.

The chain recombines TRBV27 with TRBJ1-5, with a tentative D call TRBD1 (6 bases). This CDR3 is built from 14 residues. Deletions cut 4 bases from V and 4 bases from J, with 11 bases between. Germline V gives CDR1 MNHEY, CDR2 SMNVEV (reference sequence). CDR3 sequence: CASSSHRENQPQHF. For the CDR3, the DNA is TGTGCCAGCAGTTCACACAGGGAGAATCAGCCCCAGCATTTT.

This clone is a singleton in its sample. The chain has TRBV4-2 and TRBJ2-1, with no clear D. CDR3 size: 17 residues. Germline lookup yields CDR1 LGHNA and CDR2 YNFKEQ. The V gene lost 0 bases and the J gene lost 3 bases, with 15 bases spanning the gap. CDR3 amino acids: CASSQERDFSFYNEQFF. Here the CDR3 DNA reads TGTGCCAGCAGCCAAGAACGAGACTTCTCCTTCTACAATGAGCAGTTCTTC.

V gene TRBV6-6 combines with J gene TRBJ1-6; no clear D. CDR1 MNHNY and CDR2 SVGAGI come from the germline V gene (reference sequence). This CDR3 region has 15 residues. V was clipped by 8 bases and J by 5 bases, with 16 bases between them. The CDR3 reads CASLQGGSDNSPLHF. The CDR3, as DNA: TGTGCCAGCCTTCAAGGCGGTTCGGATAATTCACCCCTCCACTTT.

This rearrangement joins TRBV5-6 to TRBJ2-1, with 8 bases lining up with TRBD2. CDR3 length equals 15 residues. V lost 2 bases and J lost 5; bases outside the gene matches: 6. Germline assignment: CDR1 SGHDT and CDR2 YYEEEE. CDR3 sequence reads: CASSLLRGGHNEQFF. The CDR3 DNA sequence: TGTGCCAGCAGCTTATTACGGGGGGGCCACAATGAGCAGTTCTTC. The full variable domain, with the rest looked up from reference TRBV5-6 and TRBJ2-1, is DAGVTQSPTHLIKTRGQQVTLRCSPKSGHDTVSWYQQALGQGPQFIFQYYEEEERQRGNFPDRFSGHQFPNYSSELNVNALLLGDSALYLCASSLLRGGHNEQFFGPGTRLTVL.

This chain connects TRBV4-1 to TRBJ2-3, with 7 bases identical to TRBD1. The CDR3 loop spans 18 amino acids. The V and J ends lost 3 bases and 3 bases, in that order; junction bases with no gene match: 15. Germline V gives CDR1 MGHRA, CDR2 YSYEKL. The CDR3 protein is CASSQENAPGQRTDTQYF. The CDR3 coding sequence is TGCGCCAGCAGCCAGGAAAACGCTCCGGGACAGAGGACAGATACGCAGTATTTT.

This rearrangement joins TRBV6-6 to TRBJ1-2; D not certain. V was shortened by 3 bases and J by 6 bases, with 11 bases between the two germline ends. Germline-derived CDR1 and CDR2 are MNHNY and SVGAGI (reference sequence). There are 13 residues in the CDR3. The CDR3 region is CASSYYDGDGYTF. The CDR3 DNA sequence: TGTGCCAGCAGTTATTATGACGGGGATGGCTACACCTTC.

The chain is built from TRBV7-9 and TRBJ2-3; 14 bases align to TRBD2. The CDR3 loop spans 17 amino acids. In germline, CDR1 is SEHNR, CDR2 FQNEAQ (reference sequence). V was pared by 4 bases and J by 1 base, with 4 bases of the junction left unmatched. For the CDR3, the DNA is TGTGCCAGCAGCTCGCTGACTAGCGGGGGGGGCACAGATACGCAGTATTTT. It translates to CASSSLTSGGGTDTQYF.

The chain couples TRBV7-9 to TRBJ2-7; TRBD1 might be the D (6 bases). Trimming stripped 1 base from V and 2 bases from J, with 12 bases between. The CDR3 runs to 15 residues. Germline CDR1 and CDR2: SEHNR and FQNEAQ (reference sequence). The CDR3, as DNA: TGTGCCAGCAGCTTAGTCGGCAGGGGCCCCTACGAGCAGTACTTC. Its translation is CASSLVGRGPYEQYF.